One and the same sample provided the 21 T cell receptor beta chains below, sequenced in a study of blood T cell repertoires in COVID-19. Measured with immunoSEQ multiplex PCR; TCRdb has only the in-frame clones, and not every one. The profile covers about half a million clones, with more than 85% appearing a single time and roughly 8.5% taken by the ten largest. Material for sequencing was PBMCs or T cells enriched from blood (not recorded which). The receptors derive from a woman between 55 and 75 years old who had recovered from COVID-19.

The chain carries TRBV11-3 and TRBJ2-7; 9 bases fit TRBD1. Germline CDR1 is SGHNT and CDR2 is YENEEA. V shed 3 bases and J 3 bases; nucleotides not matched to a gene: 3. CDR3 size: 14 residues. This CDR3 reads CASSFRGQGYEQYF. The CDR3 DNA reads as TGTGCCAGCAGCTTCCGGGGACAGGGCTACGAGCAGTACTTC.

This clone came up once. The chain recombines TRBV24-1 with TRBJ2-1; TRBD2 might be the D (5 bases). Germline V CDR1 and CDR2: KGHDR, SFDVKD. The germline V and J ends were trimmed by 0 bases and 6 bases, with 11 bases remaining between them. CDR3 length: 15 residues. CDR3 nucleotides: TGTGCCACCAGTGATTTGCAGTCGGGGAGCAATGAGCAGTTCTTC. Its protein product is CATSDLQSGSNEQFF.

The genes are TRBV5-1 and TRBJ1-3, with 8 nucleotides matching TRBD1. The germline gives CDR1 SGHRS, CDR2 YFSETQ. The J segment lost 0 bases and the V segment lost 3 bases, leaving 11 bases of the junction unmatched. The CDR3 is 18 residues long. The CDR3 DNA follows: TGCGCCAGCAGCTCCTTTCCCGGGACAGGTCACTCTGGAAACACCATATATTTT. Protein sequence: CASSSFPGTGHSGNTIYF.

This clone came up once. The J gene is TRBJ2-7, the V gene TRBV5-6; perhaps TRBD2 as D (7 bases). Trimming removed 3 bases at V and 5 bases at J, with 15 bases between. Germline CDR1 and CDR2: SGHDT and YYEEEE. The length of the CDR3 is 14 residues. In DNA form, the CDR3 reads TGTGCCAGCAGCTCGCGCAGGGAGGGGGACGAGCAGTACTTC. Translated: CASSSRREGDEQYF.

V and J are TRBV5-3 and TRBJ2-7; 9 bases match TRBD1. TRBV5-3 is reported as an ORF; its role is uncertain. The CDR3 has 15 amino acids. J was trimmed by 3 bases and V by 5 bases; bases with no gene match: 9. The CDR3 DNA follows: TGTGCCAGAAGGGCCGGGACAGGGCTCCTCTACGAGCAGTACTTC. It specifies CARRAGTGLLYEQYF.

This clone was detected a few times. The chain couples TRBV3-1 (or the pseudogene TRBV3-2) to TRBJ2-7; D is unclear. Trimming took off 5 bases at V and 7 bases at J, with 12 bases between the two ends. Germline V gene data show CDR1 as LGHDT and CDR2 as YNNKEL (reference sequence). The CDR3 is 12 amino acids. The CDR3 DNA reads as TGTGCCAGCAGCGAGGCTATCGGGGAGCAGTACTTC. It codes for CASSEAIGEQYF.

The chain employs TRBV24-1 and TRBJ2-5; 7 nucleotides align to TRBD1. From germline, CDR1 is KGHDR and CDR2 SFDVKD. The length of the CDR3 is 15 residues. J gave up 1 base and V 5 bases, and 6 bases lay outside the gene matches. Written as DNA, the CDR3 is TGTGCCACCAGTGCCGCAGGACAGGTCCAAGAGACCCAGTACTTC. This translates into CATSAAGQVQETQYF.

V is TRBV7-2 and J is TRBJ2-6, with D maybe TRBD2 (7 bases). The V gene lost 1 base and the J gene lost 1 base, with 11 bases spanning the gap. This CDR3 spans 17 amino acids. The germline CDR1 and CDR2 sequences are SGHTA and FQGNSA. For the CDR3, the DNA is TGTGCCAGCAGCTTAGGGCGGGGGCGGTCTGGGGCCAACGTCCTGACTTTC. It translates to CASSLGRGRSGANVLTF.

V and J are TRBV19 and TRBJ1-2; D gene ambiguous. The CDR3 runs to 17 residues. Trimming took 0 bases from V and 3 from J, leaving 17 bases between them. Germline-derived CDR1 and CDR2 are LNHDA and SQIVND (reference sequence). This CDR3 reads CASSIESSPFRDYGYTF. CDR3 coding DNA: TGTGCCAGTAGTATAGAATCTTCGCCCTTTCGGGACTATGGCTACACCTTC.

This clone was observed a few times. The chain carries TRBV7-2 and TRBJ2-7; 11 bases are a match to TRBD2. Germline CDR1 SGHTA, CDR2 FQGNSA. Trimming removed 1 base from V and 3 bases from J; junction bases left unmatched: 2. The CDR3 is made up of 15 amino acids. The chain's CDR3 is CASSLVLAGGYEQYF. CDR3 in DNA: TGTGCCAGCAGCTTAGTCCTAGCGGGGGGCTACGAGCAGTACTTC.

This chain connects TRBV7-2 to TRBJ2-7, with a tentative D call TRBD1 (6 bases). CDR3 size: 14 residues. Germline V gene data show CDR1 as SGHTA and CDR2 as FQGNSA. The V end was cut by 4 bases, the J end by 9 bases, with 19 bases between. The CDR3 coding sequence is TGTGCCAGCAGCTCCACAATAGGGACAATGGCGCAGTACGTC. Encoded protein: CASSSTIGTMAQYV.

The chain is built from TRBV28 and TRBJ1-4; TRBD1 might be the D (5 bases). V shed 8 bases and J shed 0 bases, with 10 bases lying between them. Per the germline V gene, CDR1 is MDHEN and CDR2 is SYDVKM. The CDR3 runs 14 residues. Here the CDR3 DNA reads TGTGCCAGCGGGTCGGGGGCAACTAATGAAAAACTGTTTTTT. It translates to CASGSGATNEKLFF.

V gene TRBV19 combines with J gene TRBJ2-1, with TRBD2 as a possible D gene (6 bases). CDR1 is LNHDA and CDR2 is SQIVND in the germline V gene (reference sequence). The CDR3 is 16 amino acids. V dropped 6 bases and J dropped 10 bases, with 25 bases sitting between them. CDR3 residues: CASSSGYSGPRGEQFF. The CDR3 nucleotides are TGTGCCAGTAGCAGCGGGTACTCGGGGCCTAGAGGGGAGCAGTTCTTC.

This clone was counted once. The rearrangement links TRBV9 to TRBJ1-1; 7 bases align to TRBD1. This CDR3 region has 14 residues. Unmatched junction bases numbered 14, after V lost 4 bases and J lost 11 bases. CDR1 is SGDLS and CDR2 is YYNGEE in the germline V gene. This chain's CDR3 is CASSTTGTEILAFF. The CDR3 DNA reads TGTGCCAGCAGCACTACCGGGACAGAAATTCTGGCTTTCTTT.

This chain links TRBV3-1 (or the pseudogene TRBV3-2) with TRBJ2-7; D is unresolved. V lost 6 bases and J lost 9, with 9 bases in between. The CDR3 consists of 10 residues. Per the germline V gene, CDR1 is LGHDT and CDR2 is YNNKEL (reference sequence). DNA for the CDR3: TGTGCCAGCAGTTTTAACTTGCAGTACGTC. Protein sequence: CASSFNLQYV.

This chain joins TRBV12-5 and TRBJ2-1; 7 nucleotides align to TRBD1. CDR1 and CDR2 (germline): LGHNT, FRNRAP. The ends lost 8 bases at V and 6 bases at J; junction bases unmatched: 10. The CDR3 runs 14 residues. As DNA, the CDR3 is TGTGCTAGTAAGGGACAGCCAAGGAGCAATGAGCAGTTCTTC. This gives the protein CASKGQPRSNEQFF. Using reference TRBV12-5 and TRBJ2-1 for the parts outside the CDR3, the full variable domain is DARVTQTPRHKVTEMGQEVTMRCQPILGHNTVFWYRQTMMQGLELLAYFRNRAPLDDSGMPKDRFSAEMPDATLATLKIQPSEPRDSAVYFCASKGQPRSNEQFFGPGTRLTVL.

This chain joins TRBV18 and TRBJ2-6, with TRBD1 matching over 9 bases. V shed 5 bases, J shed 4 bases, and the junction held 9 bases outside the gene matches. CDR3 size: 17 residues. Germline V lookup: CDR1 KGHSH, CDR2 LQKENI. In DNA, the CDR3 is TGTGCCAGCTCATCAAAGGGACAGGGCGGAGGGGCCAACGTCCTGACTTTC. Its translation: CASSSKGQGGGANVLTF.

The chain couples TRBV5-6 to TRBJ1-1; D perhaps matches TRBD1 (5 bases). Between the trimmed V and J ends, which lost 4 bases and 4 bases, there was a span of 14 bases. CDR3 length: 14 amino acids. Germline V CDR1 and CDR2: SGHDT, YYEEEE. This CDR3 reads CASSPLRVTTEAFF. As DNA, the CDR3 is TGTGCCAGCAGCCCGCTCAGGGTTACCACTGAAGCTTTCTTT. Full variable domain (rest looked up from reference TRBV5-6 and TRBJ1-1): DAGVTQSPTHLIKTRGQQVTLRCSPKSGHDTVSWYQQALGQGPQFIFQYYEEEERQRGNFPDRFSGHQFPNYSSELNVNALLLGDSALYLCASSPLRVTTEAFFGQGTRLTVV.

The chain combines TRBV11-3 with TRBJ2-2; TRBD2 matches 7 bases. The ends lost 1 base at V and 8 bases at J; junction bases unmatched: 4. This CDR3 is built from 14 residues. CDR1 and CDR2 from the germline V gene are SGHNT and YENEEA. The CDR3 protein is CASSLGDYAGELFF. The CDR3 DNA follows: TGTGCCAGCAGCTTAGGGGACTACGCGGGGGAGCTGTTTTTT.

The table lists this clone with a few counts. A much larger clone is a single base away; this may be a read error. Within the sample, other DNA sequences also encode this same CDR3. The rearrangement uses TRBV6-6 and TRBJ1-1; 7 nucleotides line up with TRBD1. With V trimmed by 6 bases and J by 1 base, 2 bases remained unmatched. CDR3 length: 13 amino acids. Germline-derived CDR1 and CDR2 are MNHNY and SVGAGI (reference sequence). The CDR3 here is CASSRQGNTEAFF. CDR3 nucleotides: TGTGCCAGCAGCCGACAGGGGAACACTGAAGCTTTCTTT.

The chain couples TRBV11-2 to TRBJ1-3; D ambiguous. V gave up 3 bases and J gave up 4 bases, with 10 bases separating them. The germline CDR1 and CDR2 sequences are SGHAT and FQNNGV. The CDR3 extends over 14 amino acids. Written as DNA, the CDR3 is TGTGCCAGCAGCTTGGGAGGGTACGGAAACACCATATATTTT. Translating it yields CASSLGGYGNTIYF.